This T cell receptor beta chain was found in a study of cytomegalovirus exposure and HLA in healthy donors. Turning to the study itself: According to later analysis, the same platform produced the approximately 120 validation and 600 to 800 first-cohort repertoires. Study results and caveats: In the 130 or so validation repertoires, about 94% of cluster scores exceeded 0, per a later analysis. High specificity and sensitivity for cytomegalovirus status were reported for the classifier. In vitro confirmation showed three CMV-associated chains to be CMV antigen specific.

The table lists this clone with a count of one. Its antigen is not identified. The CDR3 spans 13 residues. Trimming took off 1 base at V and 5 bases at J, with 9 bases between the two ends. From germline, CDR1 is LNHNV and CDR2 YYDKDF (reference sequence). Using immunoSEQ multiplex PCR, the repertoire was profiled, and TCRdb retains in-frame clones only, with some absent. The table records about 98,000 clones, approximately 84% of them present only once. The rearrangement links TRBV15 to TRBJ2-7, with no clear D. The sequencing sample was made of PBMCs. The sequence came from a young man in good health and CMV-seropositive. CDR3 nucleotide sequence: TGTGCCACCAGCAGAGGAGCGATGCACGAGCAGTACTTC. Translated, it gives CATSRGAMHEQYF.